This TCR beta chain was recovered during a study of CD8 T cells in ankylosing spondylitis. Libraries for TCR beta were made by quantitative 5'-RACE with molecular barcodes. TCRdb called the 5' RACE reads again in MiXCR, with one record for every CDR3 protein. The repertoire has about 480,000 distinct CDR3 sequences, approximately 17% of them found once; the top ten carry just over 1%. Study-wide results and limits: According to the report, clones linked to the disease were significantly enriched in matched synovial fluid samples taken from ankylosing spondylitis patients. One TCR beta motif, made up of 7 or 8 highly homologous variants, appeared characteristic of ankylosing spondylitis blood. Reports of some motif variants in reactive arthritis synovial fluid and blood predate this one.

In the case of this clonotype: Antigen: not known.

Input material: blood, either unsorted or a sorted T cell fraction (not recorded which). This receptor was taken from a male donor with ankylosing spondylitis.

The CDR3 DNA follows: TGCAGTGCTAGTAGGCCAGGGCTGCGCCAGCCCCAGCATTTT. Protein product: CSASRPGLRQPQHF. The V gene is TRBV20-1, the J gene TRBJ1-5; a possible D gene is TRBD1 (5 bases). Germline loops: CDR1 DFQATT, CDR2 SNEGSKA (reference sequence). The ends were cut back, 3 bases at V and 7 bases at J, with 16 bases in the middle. The CDR3 covers 14 residues.